Below are 27 T cell receptor beta chains sequenced from a single sample in a study of T cells in Graves' hyperthyroidism and ophthalmopathy. There were TCR beta CDR3 regions amplified from RNA transcripts. The HTBI primer set served for first-round RT-PCR of the TCR CDR3. Each CDR3 protein is one row after TCRdb ran MiXCR on the multiplex PCR reads. The sample has about 500,000 distinct CDR3 sequences, about 15% seen once. Material: blood. These receptors came from a woman aged 18-30 years with Graves' ophthalmopathy.

The chain recombines TRBV6-1 with TRBJ1-1; a possible D gene is TRBD1 (5 bases). Germline V gene lookup returns CDR1 MNHNS and CDR2 SASEGT. The CDR3 is 16 amino acids. Trimming cost V 6 bases and J 0 bases, with 17 bases left between them. The CDR3 spells CASSPSRGALNTEAFF. Here the CDR3 DNA reads TGTGCCAGCAGCCCCTCTCGGGGCGCCCTGAACACTGAAGCTTTCTTT.

The sample holds one count of this clonotype. The CDR3 DNA follows: TGCGCCAGCTGTAGATGGCAGGGGGCGGACGAGCAGTACTTC. This translates into CASCRWQGADEQYF. The V gene is TRBV5-1, the J gene TRBJ2-7, with 8 bases matching TRBD1. CDR1 is SGHRS and CDR2 is YFSETQ in the germline V gene. This CDR3 region has 14 residues. The V segment lost 7 bases and the J segment 5 bases; nucleotides outside the gene matches: 11. Looking up the rest from reference TRBV5-1 and TRBJ2-7 gives the full variable domain: KAGVTQTPRYLIKTRGQQVTLSCSPISGHRSVSWYQQTPGQGLQFLFEYFSETQRNKGNFPGRFSGRQFSNSRSEMNVSTLELGDSALYLCASCRWQGADEQYFGPGTRLTVT.

This clonotype was seen many times. The chain employs TRBV30 and TRBJ2-1; 7 nucleotides line up with TRBD2. Germline CDR1 reads GTSNPN; CDR2 reads SVGIG (reference sequence). J was trimmed by 0 bases and V by 1 base; bases with no gene match: 12. The CDR3 length is 18 residues. CDR3 region: CAWSALALSSGSYNEQFF. In DNA form, the CDR3 reads TGTGCCTGGAGTGCCCTCGCCCTTTCTAGCGGCTCCTACAATGAGCAGTTCTTC. The whole variable domain, remainder taken from reference TRBV30 and TRBJ2-1, is SQTIHQWPATLVQPVGSPLSLECTVEGTSNPNLYWYRQAAGRGLQLLFYSVGIGQISSEVPQNLSASRPQDRQFILSSKKLLLSDSGFYLCAWSALALSSGSYNEQFFGPGTRLTVL.

V gene TRBV7-9 combines with J gene TRBJ2-2; D remains unclear. This CDR3 contains 16 residues. The V end lost 5 bases, the J end lost 0 bases, and 13 bases lay between the germline ends. The germline V gene has CDR1 SEHNR and CDR2 FQNEAQ (reference sequence). The CDR3 is CASSPSLPPNTGELFF. CDR3 nucleotide sequence: TGTGCCAGCAGCCCTAGTTTACCCCCGAACACCGGGGAGCTGTTTTTT.

This clonotype was seen many times. This chain joins TRBV20-1 and TRBJ1-5; 9 bases line up with TRBD1. J lost 5 bases, V lost 1 base, and 6 bases had no gene match. The CDR3 length is 15 residues. Per germline, CDR1 DFQATT and CDR2 SNEGSKA (reference sequence). CDR3 in amino acids: CSARAGTGLDQPQHF. The CDR3 region has the DNA TGCAGTGCTAGAGCCGGGACAGGGTTAGATCAGCCCCAGCATTTT.

This clonotype was seen a few times. The chain recombines TRBV20-1 with TRBJ2-1, with a possible D match to TRBD1 (6 bases). Germline V gene sequence: CDR1 DFQATT, CDR2 SNEGSKA (reference sequence). Trimming left V 6 bases short and J 8 bases short, with 11 bases between. The CDR3 covers 11 residues. CDR3 residues: CSARTVYEQFF. DNA of the CDR3: TGCAGTGCACGGACAGTATATGAGCAGTTCTTC.

This clonotype was observed a handful of times. The V gene is TRBV15, the J gene TRBJ1-1; no clear D. Germline loops: CDR1 LNHNV, CDR2 YYDKDF (reference sequence). The length of the CDR3 is 14 residues. V was clipped by 3 bases and J by 6 bases, with 14 bases between them. The CDR3 reads CATSRALGSPEAFF. Written as DNA, the CDR3 is TGTGCCACCAGCAGGGCCCTTGGGAGTCCTGAAGCTTTCTTT. The variable domain in full, with the rest retrieved from reference TRBV15 and TRBJ1-1, is DAMVIQNPRYQVTQFGKPVTLSCSQTLNHNVMYWYQQKSSQAPKLLFHYYDKDFNNEADTPDNFQSRRPNTSFCFLDIRSPGLGDTAMYLCATSRALGSPEAFFGQGTRLTVV.

This clonotype was observed at least ten times. The chain links TRBV6-1 to TRBJ2-7, with TRBD2 as a possible D gene (6 bases). CDR1 MNHNS and CDR2 SASEGT come from the germline V gene. Trimming removed 1 base at V and 2 bases at J, with 12 bases between. This CDR3 has 15 residues. The CDR3 is CASSEEGSGPYEQYF. For the CDR3, the DNA is TGTGCCAGCAGTGAAGAAGGTAGCGGCCCCTACGAGCAGTACTTC.

This clonotype was observed many times. The CDR3 reads CACARAGELFF. The CDR3 coding sequence is TGTGCCTGCGCAAGGGCCGGGGAGCTGTTTTTT. The chain joins TRBV30 to TRBJ2-2; no clear D. The V end lost 6 bases, the J end lost 6 bases, and 8 bases lay between the germline ends. The CDR3 length is 11 residues. Germline CDR1 and CDR2: GTSNPN and SVGIG (reference sequence).

Written as DNA, the CDR3 is TGTGCCAGCAGTGAAGCCGGGGAGCTGTTTTTT. It codes for CASSEAGELFF. V usage is TRBV27 and J usage is TRBJ2-2; D remains ambiguous. The CDR3 is 11 amino acids. Looked up from germline, CDR1 is MNHEY and CDR2 is SMNVEV (reference sequence). V was clipped by 5 bases and J by 6 bases, with 4 bases between them.

This clonotype showed up just a few times. This rearrangement joins TRBV20-1 to TRBJ1-2; TRBD1 matches 7 bases. Trimming took 2 bases from V and 7 from J; bases not matched to a gene: 1. Germline V gene lookup returns CDR1 DFQATT and CDR2 SNEGSKA (reference sequence). The CDR3 loop spans 11 amino acids. CDR3: CSARPGGGYTF. The CDR3 DNA follows: TGCAGTGCTAGACCAGGGGGTGGCTACACCTTC.

The chain is built from TRBV11-2 and TRBJ2-7, with 7 bases that match TRBD2. The CDR3 contains 16 residues. Germline loops: CDR1 SGHAT, CDR2 FQNNGV. J was trimmed by 3 bases and V by 3 bases; bases with no gene match: 11. CDR3 DNA: TGTGCCAGCAGCTTTGGGTTAGGACTAGACGGCTACGAGCAGTACTTC. Residues: CASSFGLGLDGYEQYF. Full variable domain (outside the CDR3, taken from reference TRBV11-2 and TRBJ2-7): EAGVAQSPRYKIIEKRQSVAFWCNPISGHATLYWYQQILGQGPKLLIQFQNNGVVDDSQLPKDRFSAERLKGVDSTLKIQPAKLEDSAVYLCASSFGLGLDGYEQYFGPGTRLTVT.

V usage is TRBV4-3 and J usage is TRBJ1-3; a possible D gene is TRBD1 (6 bases). Germline V lookup: CDR1 LGHNA, CDR2 YSLEER. With 4 bases removed from V and 8 bases from J, the gap between germline ends came to 15 bases. The CDR3 extends over 14 amino acids. The CDR3 bases are TGCGCCAGCAGCCCCGTTGGGGGGCTCGACACCATATATTTT. This gives the protein CASSPVGGLDTIYF.

This chain connects TRBV19 to TRBJ2-2; D gene unclear. V was shortened by 5 bases and J by 1 base, with 11 bases between the two germline ends. Germline V CDR1 and CDR2: LNHDA, SQIVND (reference sequence). CDR3 length: 15 residues. CDR3 sequence: CASSAVLGNTGELFF. For the CDR3, the DNA is TGTGCCAGTAGTGCTGTTTTGGGGAACACCGGGGAGCTGTTTTTT.

This clonotype showed up many times. The chain is built from TRBV12-3 or TRBV12-4 and TRBJ1-1, with unresolved D. CDR3 length equals 12 residues. V gave up 6 bases and J gave up 10 bases, with 15 bases separating them. The CDR3 protein is CASSEGTLGAFF. CDR3 nucleotides: TGTGCCAGCAGCGAAGGCACCCTCGGAGCTTTCTTT.

This clonotype was detected a few times. The chain is built from TRBV24-1 and TRBJ2-3; a weak D match, TRBD2 (6 bases). Germline values: CDR1 KGHDR, CDR2 SFDVKD. The V end was cut by 2 bases, the J end by 0 bases, with 8 bases between. There are 15 residues in the CDR3. The CDR3 reads CATSDYGGSTDTQYF. In nucleotides, the CDR3 is TGTGCCACCAGTGATTATGGGGGGAGCACAGATACGCAGTATTTT.

This clonotype was seen only a few times. CDR3 loop: CASSIWANTEAFF. In DNA form, the CDR3 reads TGTGCCAGCAGTATTTGGGCGAACACTGAAGCTTTCTTT. The chain is built from TRBV6-4 and TRBJ1-1; D is unresolved. V lost 5 bases and J lost 1, with 8 bases in between. This CDR3 region has 13 residues. In germline, CDR1 is MRHNA, CDR2 SNTAGT.

In this sample, this clonotype turned up many times. The chain employs TRBV30 and TRBJ2-3; 10 bases are a match to TRBD2. Trimming cost V 2 bases and J 7 bases; bases outside gene matches: 3. CDR3 length equals 13 residues. Germline loops: CDR1 GTSNPN, CDR2 SVGIG (reference sequence). CDR3 region: CAWSSGRANTQYF. In DNA form, the CDR3 reads TGTGCCTGGAGTAGCGGGAGGGCGAATACGCAGTATTTT.

In this sample, this clonotype turned up many times. This rearrangement joins TRBV6-1 to TRBJ2-3; D might be TRBD1 or TRBD2, each matching 5 bases. V lost 5 bases, J lost 6 bases, and 18 bases lay in between. Germline-derived CDR1 and CDR2 are MNHNS and SASEGT. CDR3 length: 15 residues. CDR3 in amino acids: CASSSWDRKGDTQYF. The CDR3, as DNA: TGTGCCAGCAGTTCCTGGGACCGTAAGGGGGATACGCAGTATTTT.

The V and J genes are TRBV4-1 and TRBJ2-6; no clear D. The V and J ends lost 0 bases and 0 bases respectively, with 12 bases between them. Germline CDR1 and CDR2: MGHRA and YSYEKL. The CDR3 is 18 residues long. CDR3 in amino acids: CASSQESTVSSGANVLTF. CDR3 nucleotides: TGCGCCAGCAGCCAAGAATCTACCGTAAGCTCTGGGGCCAACGTCCTGACTTTC.

Many counts were recorded for this clonotype. This chain joins TRBV29-1 and TRBJ2-1; TRBD2 matches at 8 bases. CDR3 length equals 19 residues. The J segment lost 0 bases and the V segment lost 3 bases, leaving 16 bases of the junction unmatched. The germline gives CDR1 SQVTM, CDR2 ANQGSEA. The CDR3 nucleotides read TGCAGCGTTGATGCTGGAGAAAACCTAGCGGGTAGCTCCTACAATGAGCAGTTCTTC. It specifies CSVDAGENLAGSSYNEQFF.

This clonotype was observed many times. The V call is TRBV5-1, the J call TRBJ1-1; D gene ambiguous. CDR1 and CDR2 (germline): SGHRS, YFSETQ. V was trimmed by 0 bases and J by 4 bases, leaving 7 bases between them. This CDR3 is built from 13 residues. The CDR3 protein is CASSLEVSTEAFF. The CDR3 DNA is TGCGCCAGCAGCTTGGAAGTCTCCACTGAAGCTTTCTTT.

This clonotype was counted ten times or more. This rearrangement joins TRBV15 to TRBJ1-5; a weak D match, TRBD1 (5 bases). This CDR3 is 14 amino acids long. V shed 4 bases and J shed 5 bases, with 12 bases lying between them. Germline CDR1 is LNHNV and CDR2 is YYDKDF (reference sequence). This chain's CDR3 is CATSIGWGDQPQHF. CDR3 in DNA: TGTGCCACCAGCATCGGGTGGGGGGATCAGCCCCAGCATTTT.

The chain couples TRBV19 to TRBJ2-5; no firm D call. Trimming shortened V by 4 bases and J by 3 bases, and 9 bases separated the two germline ends. The CDR3 has 13 residues. Germline lookup yields CDR1 LNHDA and CDR2 SQIVND (reference sequence). The CDR3: CASSNDVEETQYF. The DNA of the CDR3 is TGTGCCAGTAGTAACGACGTTGAAGAGACCCAGTACTTC.

Points on this clonotype: A junction boundary mismatches the germline segment, possibly from a read error. The chain links TRBV6-4 to TRBJ1-2, with unresolved D. There are 14 residues in the CDR3. The germline V gene encodes CDR1 MRHNA and CDR2 SNTAGT. The CDR3 region is CASTGSLTGYGCTF. The DNA for the CDR3 is TGTGCCAGCACCGGATCCCTCACGGGCTATGGCTGCACCTTC.

This clonotype was counted a few times. The chain is built from TRBV27 and TRBJ2-5; D is uncertain. V was pared by 7 bases and J by 2 bases, with 11 bases between. From germline, CDR1 is MNHEY and CDR2 SMNVEV (reference sequence). CDR3 length equals 13 residues. The CDR3 nucleotides read TGTGCCAGCAAGGACCTCTTGCAAGAGACCCAGTACTTC. It yields the protein CASKDLLQETQYF.

This clonotype was counted once. The chain carries TRBV7-2 and TRBJ2-1, with D possibly matching TRBD2 (6 bases). The V gene's germline CDR1 is SGHTA and CDR2 FQGNSA. CDR3 size: 15 residues. V was shortened by 6 bases and J by 9 bases, with 21 bases between the two germline ends. CDR3 amino acids: CASRPRGTLSSEQFF. The CDR3 DNA reads TGTGCCAGCAGACCCCGGGGGACCCTATCGAGTGAGCAGTTCTTC.